This T cell receptor (beta chain) was retrieved from a study of blood T cell repertoires in COVID-19. About the study: The United States, Italy and Spain were the sources of the acute and convalescent COVID-19 samples.

Authors' analysis steps: Reference gene primers were amplified, and this amplification served to estimate nucleated cell counts. Profiled with immunoSEQ multiplex PCR; TCRdb holds only in-frame clones, not every one. That table gives V, J and clone size, and the DNA gave D and trimming. The sample records about 250,000 clones, about 91% being singletons. V was trimmed by 2 bases and J by 2 bases, leaving 12 bases between them. This CDR3 has 15 residues. CDR1 is SGHDT and CDR2 is YYEEEE in the germline V gene. Seattle patients were enrolled while actively infected and followed longitudinally. Sequencing input: peripheral blood. This sequence joins TRBV5-6 and TRBJ2-3, with D possibly being TRBD1 (5 bases). This TCR derives from a woman aged 30 to 39 with COVID-19, enrolled during active disease. For the CDR3, the DNA is TGTGCCAGCAGCTTTAGCAGGGCACACACAGATACGCAGTATTTT. Amino acid sequence: CASSFSRAHTDTQYF. Based on the CDR3 plus reference TRBV5-6 and TRBJ2-3, the full variable domain is DAGVTQSPTHLIKTRGQQVTLRCSPKSGHDTVSWYQQALGQGPQFIFQYYEEEERQRGNFPDRFSGHQFPNYSSELNVNALLLGDSALYLCASSFSRAHTDTQYFGPGTRLTVL.